This passage covers 23 T cell receptor beta chains from one sample sequenced in a study of blood T cell repertoires in COVID-19. Method: immunoSEQ multiplex PCR; TCRdb's copy keeps in-frame clones and lacks some. The data show hundreds of thousands of clones, 88% seen once. Input material: peripheral blood. These receptor sequences come from a woman in her seventies with COVID-19, enrolled during active disease.

The chain recombines TRBV27 with TRBJ1-5; D might be TRBD1 (5 bases). This CDR3 has 12 amino acids. The ends were cut back, 8 bases at V and 2 bases at J, with 7 bases in the middle. The germline V gene has CDR1 MNHEY and CDR2 SMNVEV (reference sequence). CDR3 bases: TGTGCCAGCGGGGGGGGCAATCAGCCCCAGCATTTT. Encoded protein: CASGGGNQPQHF.

The chain is built from TRBV7-8 and TRBJ1-1; TRBD1 is a possible D gene (5 bases). The CDR3 is 15 residues long. Germline loops: CDR1 SGHVS, CDR2 FQNEAQ. The V end was cut by 3 bases, the J end by 5 bases, with 16 bases between. This chain's CDR3 is CASSFISPGGTEAFF. The DNA of the CDR3 is TGTGCCAGCAGCTTTATAAGTCCCGGGGGGACTGAAGCTTTCTTT.

The chain couples TRBV7-9 to TRBJ1-3, with D tentatively TRBD1 (5 bases). Germline V lookup: CDR1 SEHNR, CDR2 FQNEAQ (reference sequence). The CDR3 length is 14 residues. Trimming removed 4 bases from V and 4 bases from J, with 11 bases in between. DNA of the CDR3: TGTGCCAGCAGCTCCTCAGGGATCGGAAACACCATATATTTT. Translation: CASSSSGIGNTIYF.

The chain uses TRBV30 and TRBJ1-4; no definite D call. Germline V gene sequence: CDR1 GTSNPN, CDR2 SVGIG (reference sequence). Trimming pared 1 base from V and 8 bases from J, leaving 11 bases between. The CDR3 is 13 residues long. This chain's CDR3 is CAWSAGFGEKLFF. The CDR3 DNA reads TGTGCCTGGAGTGCGGGGTTTGGAGAAAAACTGTTTTTT.

The chain couples TRBV27 to TRBJ2-1, with TRBD1 identical over 10 bases. Germline lookup yields CDR1 MNHEY and CDR2 SMNVEV (reference sequence). The length of the CDR3 is 14 residues. The V gene end was trimmed by 8 bases and the J gene end by 5 bases; junction bases not matched to a gene: 6. CDR3 in amino acids: CASAWDRGHNEQFF. CDR3 DNA sequence: TGTGCCAGCGCCTGGGACAGGGGCCACAATGAGCAGTTCTTC.

The chain combines TRBV9 with TRBJ1-2; 9 positions match TRBD1. The germline V gene has CDR1 SGDLS and CDR2 YYNGEE. V lost 0 bases, J lost 6 bases, and 18 bases stayed unmatched. This CDR3 has 19 residues. CDR3 amino acids: CASSVGQVIVRDRDHGYTF. The CDR3 DNA sequence: TGTGCCAGCAGCGTAGGTCAGGTAATAGTTCGGGACAGGGACCATGGCTACACCTTC.

V gene TRBV2 combines with J gene TRBJ2-7; no firm D call. The CDR3 contains 13 residues. The V end was cut by 2 bases, the J end by 2 bases, with 7 bases between. Looked up from germline, CDR1 is SNHLY and CDR2 is FYNNEI. The CDR3 region is CASSERGPYEQYF. The CDR3 DNA follows: TGTGCCAGCAGTGAACGAGGCCCCTACGAGCAGTACTTC.

This chain links TRBV5-4 with TRBJ2-2; 8 positions match TRBD1. CDR3 size: 17 residues. Trimming removed 4 bases from V and 8 bases from J; junction bases left unmatched: 16. Germline CDR1 is SGHNT and CDR2 is YYREEE (reference sequence). In DNA form, the CDR3 reads TGTGCCAGCAGCGACCCCACCCGGACAGGGCTTTCTGGGGAGCTGTTTTTT. Amino acid sequence: CASSDPTRTGLSGELFF.

V usage is TRBV5-1 and J usage is TRBJ2-5; unclear D gene. Trimming removed 0 bases at V and 4 bases at J, with 13 bases between. The CDR3 runs to 15 residues. Germline-derived CDR1 and CDR2 are SGHRS and YFSETQ. For the CDR3, the DNA is TGCGCCAGCAGCTTGGGTGCGTTTACGGTAGAGACCCAGTACTTC. Translation: CASSLGAFTVETQYF.

J is TRBJ1-1 and V is TRBV5-1; 11 bases are a match to TRBD1. V lost 5 bases, J lost 6 bases, and 9 bases stayed unmatched. The CDR3 runs 15 residues. The germline V gene has CDR1 SGHRS and CDR2 YFSETQ. The CDR3 DNA reads TGCGCCAGCAGTTTTGGACAGGGGGCTGTTCCTGAAGCTTTCTTT. As protein: CASSFGQGAVPEAFF.

The genes are TRBV5-1 and TRBJ2-1; possibly TRBD2 for D (6 bases). CDR1 is SGHRS, CDR2 YFSETQ, per germline. This CDR3 comprises 15 residues. V was cut by 4 bases and J by 0 bases, with 11 bases left in between. The DNA of the CDR3 is TGCGCCAGCAGCCGGGACTCTGGCTCCTACAATGAGCAGTTCTTC. It specifies CASSRDSGSYNEQFF.

The sample holds one count of this clone. The V gene is TRBV27, the J gene TRBJ1-1; weak D call: TRBD1 (6 bases). Germline V gene lookup returns CDR1 MNHEY and CDR2 SMNVEV (reference sequence). The CDR3 sequence is 14 residues long. V was pared by 5 bases and J by 3 bases, with 13 bases between. The CDR3 DNA sequence: TGTGCCAGCAGTCGGAGGGGGGGTGACACTGAAGCTTTCTTT. Its translation: CASSRRGGDTEAFF.

This chain connects TRBV3-1 (or the pseudogene TRBV3-2) to TRBJ2-7; D remains ambiguous. Germline CDR1 and CDR2: LGHDT and YNNKEL (reference sequence). V was pared by 1 base and J by 2 bases, with 3 bases between. The CDR3 is 12 amino acids. CDR3 protein: CASSQGPYEQYF. In DNA, the CDR3 is TGTGCCAGCAGCCAAGGGCCCTACGAGCAGTACTTC.

The chain uses TRBV28 and TRBJ1-2; 9 positions match TRBD1. The J segment lost 2 bases and the V segment lost 7 bases, leaving 8 bases of the junction unmatched. In germline, CDR1 is MDHEN, CDR2 SYDVKM. The CDR3 has 15 residues. This CDR3 reads CASIPGTGRNYGYTF. The CDR3 nucleotides read TGTGCCAGCATCCCCGGGACAGGGCGGAACTATGGCTACACCTTC.

The rearrangement links TRBV10-1 to TRBJ1-2; no clear D gene. The V end was cut by 4 bases, the J end by 4 bases, with 10 bases between. CDR1 is WNHNN and CDR2 is SYGVQD in the germline V gene (reference sequence). The CDR3 runs to 13 residues. The CDR3: CASSVAGSYGYTF. The CDR3 DNA reads TGCGCCAGCAGTGTCGCCGGGAGCTATGGCTACACCTTC.

The V and J genes are TRBV19 and TRBJ1-2, with unresolved D. Trimming stripped 5 bases from V and 3 bases from J, with 10 bases between. The CDR3 is 13 residues long. Germline V gives CDR1 LNHDA, CDR2 SQIVND (reference sequence). The CDR3 coding sequence is TGTGCCAGTAGTCCAACAGAAGACTATGGCTACACCTTC. Amino acid sequence: CASSPTEDYGYTF.

V and J are TRBV2 and TRBJ2-1; no firm D call. The CDR3 has 13 amino acids. The germline V gene encodes CDR1 SNHLY and CDR2 FYNNEI. Trimming removed 2 bases from V and 9 bases from J, with 11 bases in between. CDR3 nucleotide sequence: TGTGCCAGCAGTGAATACCTATTTGCTGAGCAGTTCTTC. Translation gives CASSEYLFAEQFF.

The rearrangement links TRBV6-5 to TRBJ1-1; D is possibly TRBD1 (6 bases). The germline gives CDR1 MNHEY, CDR2 SVGAGI. V lost 2 bases and J lost 5, with 15 bases in between. The CDR3 extends over 15 amino acids. CDR3 sequence: CASSYTQGRRTEAFF. The CDR3, as DNA: TGTGCCAGCAGTTACACTCAGGGGCGTCGGACTGAAGCTTTCTTT.

V usage is TRBV5-6 and J usage is TRBJ1-4; maybe TRBD1 (5 bases). Germline CDR1 and CDR2: SGHDT and YYEEEE. Trimming removed 0 bases from V and 7 bases from J, with 16 bases in between. The CDR3 spans 16 residues. The CDR3 DNA follows: TGTGCCAGCAGCTTGGAGGGGCACGGTTTGATTGAAAAACTGTTTTTT. Its translation is CASSLEGHGLIEKLFF.

The chain combines TRBV19 with TRBJ2-7; D is ambiguous. V lost 4 bases and J 7 bases, leaving 5 bases between the germline ends. The CDR3 has 10 amino acids. The germline V gene encodes CDR1 LNHDA and CDR2 SQIVND (reference sequence). DNA for the CDR3: TGTGCCAGTAGTACCCCTGAGCAGTACTTC. As protein: CASSTPEQYF.

The J gene is TRBJ1-1, the V gene TRBV11-2; 10 nucleotides agree with TRBD1. Germline trimming cut 1 base from V and 3 bases from J; bases unmatched to any gene: 2. The CDR3 is 15 amino acids. Germline CDR1 and CDR2: SGHAT and FQNNGV. This CDR3 reads CASSLGTGGDTEAFF. The CDR3 coding sequence is TGTGCCAGCAGCTTAGGGACAGGGGGGGACACTGAAGCTTTCTTT.

The V and J genes are TRBV4-1 and TRBJ1-1; 8 bases are a match to TRBD1. This CDR3 region has 13 residues. Germline trimming cut 2 bases from V and 6 bases from J; bases unmatched to any gene: 2. CDR1 is MGHRA, CDR2 YSYEKL, per germline. DNA of the CDR3: TGCGCCAGCAGCCAAAGGGACAGGCCTGAAGCTTTCTTT. This encodes CASSQRDRPEAFF.

J is TRBJ2-2 and V is TRBV19, with TRBD1 as a possible D gene (7 bases). CDR3 length equals 14 residues. Deletions cut 8 bases from V and 1 base from J, with 11 bases between. The germline V gene has CDR1 LNHDA and CDR2 SQIVND (reference sequence). CDR3 bases: TGTGCCAGTCAGGGGGGACTGAACACCGGGGAGCTGTTTTTT. Protein product: CASQGGLNTGELFF.